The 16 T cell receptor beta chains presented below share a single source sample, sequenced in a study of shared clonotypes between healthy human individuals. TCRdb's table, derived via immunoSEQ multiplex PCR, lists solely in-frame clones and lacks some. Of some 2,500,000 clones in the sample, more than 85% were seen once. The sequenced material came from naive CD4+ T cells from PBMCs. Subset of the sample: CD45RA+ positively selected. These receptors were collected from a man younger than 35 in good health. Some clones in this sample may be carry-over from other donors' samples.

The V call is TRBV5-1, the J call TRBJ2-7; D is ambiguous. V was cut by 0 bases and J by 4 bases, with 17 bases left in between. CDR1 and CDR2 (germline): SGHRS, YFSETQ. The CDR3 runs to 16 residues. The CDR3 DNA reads TGCGCCAGCAGCTTGGAAGCCCTATTTACGGGTTACGAGCAGTACTTC. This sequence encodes CASSLEALFTGYEQYF.

Here the CDR3 reads CASSSRLAGSTDTQYF. In nucleotides, the CDR3 is TGTGCCAGCAGTAGTAGACTAGCGGGTAGCACAGATACGCAGTATTTT. V and J are TRBV2 and TRBJ2-3, with TRBD2 identical over 10 bases. V was pared by 5 bases and J by 0 bases, with 5 bases of the junction left unmatched. The germline V gene has CDR1 SNHLY and CDR2 FYNNEI. The CDR3 runs to 16 residues.

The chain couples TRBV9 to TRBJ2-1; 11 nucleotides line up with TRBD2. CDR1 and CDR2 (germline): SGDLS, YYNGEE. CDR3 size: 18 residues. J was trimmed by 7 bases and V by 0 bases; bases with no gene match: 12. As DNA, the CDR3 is TGTGCCAGCAGCGTAGCTGGAGTAGCGGGAGGGCCGGGAAATGAGCAGTTCTTC. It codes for CASSVAGVAGGPGNEQFF.

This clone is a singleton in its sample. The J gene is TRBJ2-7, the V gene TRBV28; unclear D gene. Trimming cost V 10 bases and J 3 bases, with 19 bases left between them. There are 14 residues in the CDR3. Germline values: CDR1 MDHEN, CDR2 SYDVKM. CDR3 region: CATVTGAHVYEQYF. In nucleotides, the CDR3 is TGTGCCACCGTAACGGGTGCCCACGTCTACGAGCAGTACTTC.

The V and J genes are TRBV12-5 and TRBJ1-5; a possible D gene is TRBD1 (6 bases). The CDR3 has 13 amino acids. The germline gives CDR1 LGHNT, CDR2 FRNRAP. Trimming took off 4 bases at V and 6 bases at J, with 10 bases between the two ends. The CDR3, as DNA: TGTGCTAGTGGTTCAGGGGAGGGTCAGCCCCAGCATTTT. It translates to CASGSGEGQPQHF.

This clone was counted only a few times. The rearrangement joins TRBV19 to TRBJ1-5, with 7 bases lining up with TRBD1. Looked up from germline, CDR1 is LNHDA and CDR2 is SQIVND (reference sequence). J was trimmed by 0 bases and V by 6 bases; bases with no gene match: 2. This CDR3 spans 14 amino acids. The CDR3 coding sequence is TGTGCCAGTAGGGACAGGCATAGCAATCAGCCCCAGCATTTT. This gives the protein CASRDRHSNQPQHF.

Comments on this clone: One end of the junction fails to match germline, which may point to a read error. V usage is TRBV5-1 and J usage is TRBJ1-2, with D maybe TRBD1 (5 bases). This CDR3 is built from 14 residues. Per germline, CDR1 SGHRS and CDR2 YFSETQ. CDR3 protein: CASNLPGPNYGYTF. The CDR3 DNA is TGCGCCAGCAACTTGCCGGGGCCTAACTATGGCTACACCTTC.

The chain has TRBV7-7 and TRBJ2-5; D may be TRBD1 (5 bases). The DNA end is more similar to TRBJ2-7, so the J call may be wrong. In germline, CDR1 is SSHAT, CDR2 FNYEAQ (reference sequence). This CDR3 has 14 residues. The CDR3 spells CASSFQGSPYEQYF. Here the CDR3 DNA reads TGTGCCAGCAGCTTCCAGGGATCGCCCTACGAGCAGTACTTC.

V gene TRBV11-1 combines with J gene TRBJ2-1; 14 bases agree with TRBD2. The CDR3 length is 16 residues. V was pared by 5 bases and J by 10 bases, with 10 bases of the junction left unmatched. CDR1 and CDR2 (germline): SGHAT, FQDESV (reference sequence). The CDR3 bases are TGTGCCAGCAGCCGAAGACTAGCGGGAGGGCCATGGGAGCAGTTCTTC. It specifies CASSRRLAGGPWEQFF.

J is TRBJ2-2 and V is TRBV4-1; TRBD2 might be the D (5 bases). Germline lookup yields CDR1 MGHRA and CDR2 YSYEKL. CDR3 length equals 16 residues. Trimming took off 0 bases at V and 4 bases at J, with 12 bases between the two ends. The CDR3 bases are TGCGCCAGCAGCCAAGATGCGAGGGCCGGCACCGGGGAGCTGTTTTTT. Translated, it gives CASSQDARAGTGELFF.

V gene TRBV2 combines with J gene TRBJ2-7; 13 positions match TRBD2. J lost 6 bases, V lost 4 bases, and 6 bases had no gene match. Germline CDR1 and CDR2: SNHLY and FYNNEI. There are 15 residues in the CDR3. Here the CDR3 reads CASSGTSGSVGEQYF. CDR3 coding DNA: TGTGCCAGCAGTGGGACTAGCGGGAGTGTCGGCGAGCAGTACTTC.

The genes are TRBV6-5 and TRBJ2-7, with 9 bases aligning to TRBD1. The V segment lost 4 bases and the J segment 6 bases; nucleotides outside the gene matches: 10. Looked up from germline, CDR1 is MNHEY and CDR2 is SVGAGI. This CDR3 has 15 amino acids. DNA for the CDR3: TGTGCCAGCAGTTCTCCGGGACAGGGAGTTGGCGAGCAGTACTTC. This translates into CASSSPGQGVGEQYF.

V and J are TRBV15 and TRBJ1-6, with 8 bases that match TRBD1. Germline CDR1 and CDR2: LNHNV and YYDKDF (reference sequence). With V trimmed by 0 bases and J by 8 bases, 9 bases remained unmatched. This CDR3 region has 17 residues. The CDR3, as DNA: TGTGCCACCAGCAGAGATCCCCCGACAGGGGACTATTCACCCCTCCACTTT. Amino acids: CATSRDPPTGDYSPLHF.

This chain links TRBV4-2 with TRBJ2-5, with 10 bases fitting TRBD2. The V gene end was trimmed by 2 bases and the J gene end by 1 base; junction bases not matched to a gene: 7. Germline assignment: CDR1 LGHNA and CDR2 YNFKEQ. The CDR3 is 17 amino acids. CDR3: CASSQLALAGSQETQYF. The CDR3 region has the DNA TGTGCCAGCAGCCAACTCGCACTAGCGGGGTCCCAAGAGACCCAGTACTTC.

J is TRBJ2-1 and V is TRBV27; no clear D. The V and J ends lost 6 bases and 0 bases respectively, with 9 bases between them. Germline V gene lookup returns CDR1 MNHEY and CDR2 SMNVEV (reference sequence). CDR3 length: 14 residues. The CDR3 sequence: CASREVSSYNEQFF. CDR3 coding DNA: TGTGCCAGCAGAGAAGTGAGCTCCTACAATGAGCAGTTCTTC.

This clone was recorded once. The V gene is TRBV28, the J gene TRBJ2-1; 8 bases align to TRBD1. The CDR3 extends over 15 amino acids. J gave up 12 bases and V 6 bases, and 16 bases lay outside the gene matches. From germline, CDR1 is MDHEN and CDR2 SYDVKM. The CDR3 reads CASSFRDRFYKGQFF. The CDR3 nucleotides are TGTGCCAGCAGCTTCCGGGACAGGTTTTACAAGGGGCAGTTCTTC. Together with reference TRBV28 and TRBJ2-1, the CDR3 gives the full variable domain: DVKVTQSSRYLVKRTGEKVFLECVQDMDHENMFWYRQDPGLGLRLIYFSYDVKMKEKGDIPEGYSVSREKKERFSLILESASTNQTSMYLCASSFRDRFYKGQFFGPGTRLTVL.